This TCR beta chain was profiled in a study of regulatory dendritic cells for organ transplantation. General study points: Between individuals, the alloreactive memory CD8+ T cell pool differed considerably. Naive T cells showed high diversity, memory cells less, memory CD8+ least.

CDR1 and CDR2 from the germline V gene are SGHRS and YFSETQ. The CDR3 covers 14 residues. The V gene lost 0 bases and the J gene lost 4 bases, with 8 bases spanning the gap. Memory T cells were CD45RO+, naive were CD45RA+, sorted by FACS. Assay: immunoSEQ multiplex PCR; the TCRdb copy retains only in-frame clones and omits some. The data hold some 29,000 clones, with roughly 80% observed a single time. As regards this clone: What it recognizes is unknown.

This sequence was found in a human donor in good health. This chain joins TRBV5-1 and TRBJ2-1; D call uncertain. Material for sequencing was naive CD4+ T cells from blood. Noted subset: CD45RA+ naive T cells. The CDR3 DNA reads as TGCGCCAGCAGCTTGGCTTCAGGATACAATGAGCAGTTCTTC. This encodes CASSLASGYNEQFF. The variable domain in full, completed from reference TRBV5-1 and TRBJ2-1, reads KAGVTQTPRYLIKTRGQQVTLSCSPISGHRSVSWYQQTPGQGLQFLFEYFSETQRNKGNFPGRFSGRQFSNSRSEMNVSTLELGDSALYLCASSLASGYNEQFFGPGTRLTVL.